This TCR beta chain came from a study of control samples from healthy donors and cancer patients. This CDR3 region has 15 residues. V was pared by 7 bases and J by 3 bases, with 16 bases between. Germline CDR1 and CDR2: MNHEY and SVGAGI. Some clones are missing from TCRdb's copy, which holds only in-frame ones; the method was immunoSEQ multiplex PCR. The sample lists about 57,000 clones, roughly 90% occurring once. This chain connects TRBV6-5 to TRBJ1-5; the D gene is possibly TRBD1 (5 bases). Sequenced input: PBMCs. The clonotype comes from a man between 25 and 39 years old with colorectal cancer. CDR3 in amino acids: CASNRGPRNNQPQHF. The CDR3, as DNA: TGTGCCAGCAATCGGGGCCCTAGGAACAATCAGCCCCAGCATTTT.